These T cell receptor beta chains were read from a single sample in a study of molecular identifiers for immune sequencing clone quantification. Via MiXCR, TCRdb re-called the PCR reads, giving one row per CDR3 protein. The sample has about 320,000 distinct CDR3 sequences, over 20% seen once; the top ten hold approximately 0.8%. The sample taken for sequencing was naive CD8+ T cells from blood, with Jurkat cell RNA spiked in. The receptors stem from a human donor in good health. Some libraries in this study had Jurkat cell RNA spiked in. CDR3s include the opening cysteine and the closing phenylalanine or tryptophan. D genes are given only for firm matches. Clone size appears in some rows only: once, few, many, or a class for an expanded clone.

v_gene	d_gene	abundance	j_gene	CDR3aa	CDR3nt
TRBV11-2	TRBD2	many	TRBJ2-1	CASSLGLALQNEQFF	TGTGCCAGCAGCTTGGGACTAGCCCTACAGAATGAGCAGTTCTTC
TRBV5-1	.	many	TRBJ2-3	CASSLGQARVSPHTDTQYF	TGCGCCAGCAGCTTGGGACAAGCCAGGGTTTCCCCACACACAGATACGCAGTATTTT
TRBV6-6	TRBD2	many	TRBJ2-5	CASSSGLAEETQYF	TGTGCCAGCAGTTCCGGACTAGCGGAAGAGACCCAGTACTTC
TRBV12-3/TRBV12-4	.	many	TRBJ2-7	CASSSRQVSAEQYF	TGTGCCAGCAGTTCCCGACAGGTGTCAGCCGAGCAGTACTTC
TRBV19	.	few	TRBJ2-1	CASSIFGDEQFF	TGTGCCAGTAGTATCTTCGGTGATGAGCAGTTCTTC
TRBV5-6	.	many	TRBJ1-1	CASSSGGDPTEAFF	TGTGCCAGCAGCTCCGGGGGGGATCCCACTGAAGCTTTCTTT
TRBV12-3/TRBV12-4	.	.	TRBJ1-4	CASSWAGRAEKLFF	TGTGCCAGCAGTTGGGCCGGGCGCGCTGAAAAACTGTTTTTT
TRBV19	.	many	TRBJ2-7	CASSIDGSTYEQYF	TGTGCCAGTAGTATAGACGGCAGCACCTACGAGCAGTACTTC
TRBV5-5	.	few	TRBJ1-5	CASSLLPGHGQPQHF	TGTGCCAGCAGCCTCCTCCCAGGCCACGGTCAGCCCCAGCATTTT
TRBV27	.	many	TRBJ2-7	CASSQTGVSEQYF	TGTGCCAGCAGTCAAACGGGGGTAAGCGAGCAGTACTTC
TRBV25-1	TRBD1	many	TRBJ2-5	CASSEGQGLETQYF	TGTGCCAGCAGTGAAGGACAGGGTTTGGAGACCCAGTACTTC
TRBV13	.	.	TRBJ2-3	CASSLAGALATQYF	TGTGCCAGCAGCTTAGCGGGGGCTTTGGCTACGCAGTATTTT
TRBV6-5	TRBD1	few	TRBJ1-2	CASSYGQGAGGYTF	TGTGCCAGCAGTTACGGACAGGGGGCAGGGGGCTACACCTTC
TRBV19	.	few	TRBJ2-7	CASSMGFYYEQYF	TGTGCCAGTAGTATGGGATTTTACTACGAGCAGTACTTC
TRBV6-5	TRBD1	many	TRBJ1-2	CASSYVGQGNYGYTF	TGTGCCAGCAGTTACGTGGGACAGGGGAACTATGGCTACACCTTC
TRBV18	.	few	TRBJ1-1	CASSPPNSPANTEAFF	TGTGCCAGCTCACCCCCTAATAGCCCGGCGAACACTGAAGCTTTCTTT
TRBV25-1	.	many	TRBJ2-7	CASSDPSYEQYF	TGTGCCAGCAGTGACCCTAGTTACGAGCAGTACTTC
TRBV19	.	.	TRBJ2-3	CASSTGRGPDTQYF	TGTGCCAGTAGTACGGGACGGGGGCCAGATACGCAGTATTTT
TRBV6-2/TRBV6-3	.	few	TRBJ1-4	CASSERWTATTNEELFF	TGTGCCAGCAGTGAAAGATGGACGGCGACAACTAATGAAGAACTGTTTTTT
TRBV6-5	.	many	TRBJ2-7	CASSYLQGAYEQYF	TGTGCCAGCAGTTACCTGCAGGGCGCCTACGAGCAGTACTTC
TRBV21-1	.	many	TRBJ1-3	CASSKEPPLGGNTIYF	TGTGCCAGCAGCAAAGAACCCCCCTTAGGTGGAAACACCATATATTTT
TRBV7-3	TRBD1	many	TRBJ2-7	CASSLQGASGEQYF	TGTGCCAGCAGTTTACAGGGGGCTTCAGGCGAGCAGTACTTC
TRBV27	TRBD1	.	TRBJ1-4	CASSLLKAGGLTNEKLFF	TGTGCCAGCAGTTTATTAAAGGCAGGGGGGTTGACTAATGAAAAACTGTTTTTT
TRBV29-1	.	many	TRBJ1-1	CSCGTEAFF	TGCAGCTGTGGGACTGAAGCTTTCTTT
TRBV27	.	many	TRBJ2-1	CASSFQGSNEQFF	TGTGCCAGCAGTTTTCAGGGGTCCAATGAGCAGTTCTTC
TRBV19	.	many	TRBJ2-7	CASNALDRTYEQYF	TGTGCCAGTAACGCCTTAGACAGGACCTACGAGCAGTACTTC
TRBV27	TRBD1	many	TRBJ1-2	CASSSGDRVYGYTF	TGTGCCAGCAGTTCTGGGGACAGGGTCTATGGCTACACCTTC
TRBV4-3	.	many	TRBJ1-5	CASSQDLGNQPQHF	TGCGCCAGCAGCCAAGATCTAGGGAATCAGCCCCAGCATTTT
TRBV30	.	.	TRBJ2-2	CAWNSEANTGELFF	TGTGCCTGGAATAGTGAAGCGAACACCGGGGAGCTGTTTTTT
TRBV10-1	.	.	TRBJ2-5	CASSDPAEVETQYF	TGCGCCAGCAGTGACCCAGCGGAGGTAGAGACCCAGTACTTC
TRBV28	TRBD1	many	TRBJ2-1	CASSYRDRAFREQFF	TGTGCCAGCAGTTACCGGGACAGGGCCTTCCGTGAGCAGTTCTTC